A single sample is the source of the 22 T cell receptor beta chains below, sequenced in a study of blood T cell repertoires in COVID-19. The protocol was immunoSEQ multiplex PCR, while the TCRdb copy is restricted to in-frame clones and leaves out a portion. There are 95,000 to 150,000 clones in the sample; around 88% occur only once, and about 5.4% lies in the top ten. The source material was peripheral blood. These receptors all come from a human donor in a cohort sampled during active COVID-19.

The chain has TRBV7-3 and TRBJ1-2, with D unclear. CDR1 and CDR2 from the germline V gene are SGHTA and FQGTGA. Trimming removed 5 bases at V and 7 bases at J, with 11 bases between. CDR3 size: 12 residues. CDR3 sequence: CASSRPRSGYTF. CDR3 DNA: TGTGCCAGCAGCCGACCGCGGAGTGGCTACACCTTC.

This clone was observed a few times. The chain couples TRBV3-1 (or the pseudogene TRBV3-2) to TRBJ1-5; 8 nucleotides match TRBD1. This CDR3 contains 13 residues. With V trimmed by 1 base and J by 7 bases, 0 bases remained unmatched. The V gene's germline CDR1 is LGHDT and CDR2 YNNKEL (reference sequence). CDR3 coding DNA: TGTGCCAGCAGCCAAGGACAGGGGCAGCCCCAGCATTTT. Translation gives CASSQGQGQPQHF.

The chain couples TRBV6-2 or TRBV6-3 to TRBJ2-5, with a weak D call TRBD1 (6 bases). The V and J ends lost 4 bases and 5 bases respectively, with 17 bases between them. Germline V gene data show CDR1 as MNHEY and CDR2 as SVGEGT. The CDR3 runs to 15 residues. The CDR3 DNA reads TGTGCCAGCAGTTGGGGCCTCAGGACAGCCGAGACCCAGTACTTC. Protein product: CASSWGLRTAETQYF.

The J gene is TRBJ2-5, the V gene TRBV5-1; 8 nucleotides line up with TRBD1. Germline CDR1 is SGHRS and CDR2 is YFSETQ. V lost 0 bases, J lost 5 bases, and 6 bases stayed unmatched. The CDR3 has 15 residues. CDR3 coding DNA: TGCGCCAGCAGCTTGGGCGGGCAGGGGGCCGAGACCCAGTACTTC. It is translated as CASSLGGQGAETQYF.

This chain links TRBV7-8 with TRBJ1-1, with 9 bases fitting TRBD1. V gave up 5 bases and J gave up 1 base; unmatched junction bases: 8. Germline CDR1 is SGHVS and CDR2 is FQNEAQ. The CDR3 is 16 residues long. In DNA, the CDR3 is TGTGCCAGCAGCAGCGGACAGGGGACTCCGAACACTGAAGCTTTCTTT. It codes for CASSSGQGTPNTEAFF.

V gene TRBV7-2 combines with J gene TRBJ2-5, with 12 positions matching TRBD2. The CDR3 covers 17 residues. V was pared by 0 bases and J by 4 bases, with 6 bases of the junction left unmatched. Germline CDR1 and CDR2: SGHTA and FQGNSA. CDR3 nucleotides: TGTGCCAGCAGCTTAGCCGGCCTAGCGGGAGGGCTAGAGACCCAGTACTTC. Its protein product is CASSLAGLAGGLETQYF.

V is TRBV3-1 (or the pseudogene TRBV3-2) and J is TRBJ1-3, with 7 bases fitting TRBD1. Trimming cost V 5 bases and J 3 bases; bases outside gene matches: 4. Looked up from germline, CDR1 is LGHDT and CDR2 is YNNKEL (reference sequence). The CDR3 sequence is 14 residues long. CDR3 sequence: CASSSRTGGNTIYF. The CDR3 DNA is TGTGCCAGCAGCTCGCGGACAGGTGGAAACACCATATATTTT.

The chain uses TRBV27 and TRBJ2-7, with D perhaps matching TRBD1 (6 bases). CDR1 is MNHEY and CDR2 is SMNVEV in the germline V gene (reference sequence). There are 14 residues in the CDR3. V lost 6 bases and J lost 7, with 19 bases in between. The CDR3 coding sequence is TGTGCCAGCAGACCGACAGGCCCCAGCTATGAGCAGTACTTC. Translated, it gives CASRPTGPSYEQYF.

V usage is TRBV6-1 and J usage is TRBJ2-5; 13 nucleotides align to TRBD2. The V segment lost 0 bases and the J segment 0 bases; nucleotides outside the gene matches: 7. CDR3 length equals 19 residues. Germline V gene data show CDR1 as MNHNS and CDR2 as SASEGT. CDR3 protein: CASSEALPGTSGNQETQYF. For the CDR3, the DNA is TGTGCCAGCAGTGAAGCGCTTCCCGGGACTAGCGGGAACCAAGAGACCCAGTACTTC.

V is TRBV9 and J is TRBJ2-3; 7 bases match TRBD2. The CDR3 sequence is 15 residues long. Germline V lookup: CDR1 SGDLS, CDR2 YYNGEE. V was pared by 4 bases and J by 2 bases, with 7 bases of the junction left unmatched. Here the CDR3 DNA reads TGTGCCAGCAGCACCCGACTAGCTGCCACAGATACGCAGTATTTT. Residues: CASSTRLAATDTQYF. Full variable domain (rest looked up from reference TRBV9 and TRBJ2-3): DSGVTQTPKHLITATGQRVTLRCSPRSGDLSVYWYQQSLDQGLQFLIQYYNGEERAKGNILERFSAQQFPDLHSELNLSSLELGDSALYFCASSTRLAATDTQYFGPGTRLTVL.

The V gene is TRBV5-1, the J gene TRBJ1-5; tentatively, D is TRBD1 (5 bases). The germline gives CDR1 SGHRS, CDR2 YFSETQ. V lost 0 bases, J lost 0 bases, and 10 bases lay in between. This CDR3 is 16 amino acids long. CDR3 region: CASSLGGGGSNQPQHF. The CDR3 coding sequence is TGCGCCAGCAGCTTGGGGGGCGGGGGTAGCAATCAGCCCCAGCATTTT.

The chain joins TRBV7-8 to TRBJ1-1, with D unclear. CDR3 size: 15 residues. Germline V gene sequence: CDR1 SGHVS, CDR2 FQNEAQ. The V end was cut by 1 base, the J end by 0 bases, with 9 bases between. The CDR3 region is CASSLGLAVNTEAFF. In DNA, the CDR3 is TGTGCCAGCAGCTTAGGATTGGCGGTGAACACTGAAGCTTTCTTT.

The chain has TRBV6-5 and TRBJ2-3, with 13 positions matching TRBD2. CDR1 is MNHEY, CDR2 SVGAGI, per germline. The CDR3 is made up of 15 amino acids. J lost 6 bases, V lost 6 bases, and 6 bases had no gene match. CDR3 DNA sequence: TGTGCCAGCAGCCCCGGGACTAGCGGGATGGATACGCAGTATTTT. Translated: CASSPGTSGMDTQYF.

This chain connects TRBV2 to TRBJ2-3; no firm D call. The ends were cut back, 7 bases at V and 3 bases at J, with 5 bases in the middle. The CDR3 spans 11 residues. Germline V gives CDR1 SNHLY, CDR2 FYNNEI. The chain's CDR3 is CASTKTDTQYF. The CDR3 DNA reads TGTGCCAGCACCAAAACAGATACGCAGTATTTT.

The CDR3 sequence is CASSQLADTQYF. The CDR3 bases are TGTGCCAGCAGCCAGCTAGCAGATACGCAGTATTTT. The chain joins TRBV3-1 (or the pseudogene TRBV3-2) to TRBJ2-3, with D uncertain. Deletions cut 3 bases from V and 4 bases from J, with 5 bases between. The CDR3 is 12 residues long. CDR1 and CDR2 from the germline V gene are LGHDT and YNNKEL (reference sequence).

This clone was found once. CDR3 amino acids: CASSDSKGDGYTF. For the CDR3, the DNA is TGTGCCAGCAGTGACTCGAAGGGGGATGGCTACACCTTC. The chain uses TRBV6-4 and TRBJ1-2, with D possibly TRBD1 on 6 matching bases. Trimming removed 0 bases from V and 6 bases from J, with 8 bases in between. CDR1 MRHNA and CDR2 SNTAGT come from the germline V gene. The CDR3 loop spans 13 amino acids.

This chain uses TRBV6-5 with TRBJ2-7; 7 nucleotides line up with TRBD2. The CDR3 extends over 11 amino acids. After removal of 10 bases from V and 6 bases from J, the junction contained 6 bases not matched to a gene. Germline loops: CDR1 MNHEY, CDR2 SVGAGI. The CDR3 protein is CATVGGSEQYF. CDR3 nucleotides: TGTGCCACCGTCGGGGGGTCCGAGCAGTACTTC.

The chain joins TRBV11-2 to TRBJ1-2; 7 nucleotides align to TRBD1. The trim removed 2 bases at V and 8 bases at J, leaving 11 bases unmatched. CDR3 size: 15 residues. Looked up from germline, CDR1 is SGHAT and CDR2 is FQNNGV. This CDR3 is CASSLSGTDVPGYTF. CDR3 DNA: TGTGCCAGCAGCTTATCCGGGACAGATGTACCGGGCTACACCTTC.

The chain has TRBV7-6 and TRBJ2-7; 14 nucleotides agree with TRBD2. With 1 base clipped from V and 3 bases from J, the junction kept 2 bases outside the gene matches. This CDR3 contains 16 residues. Looked up from germline, CDR1 is SGHVS and CDR2 is FNYEAQ. The CDR3: CASSLGGTSGGYEQYF. The DNA of the CDR3 is TGTGCCAGCAGCTTAGGAGGGACTAGCGGGGGCTACGAGCAGTACTTC.

The chain's CDR3 is CASSDSGQGNYGYTF. CDR3 in DNA: TGTGCCAGCAGTGATTCGGGACAGGGAAACTATGGCTACACCTTC. The chain recombines TRBV25-1 with TRBJ1-2; 9 bases match TRBD1. The germline V gene has CDR1 MGHDK and CDR2 SYGVNS. The V gene end was trimmed by 3 bases and the J gene end by 2 bases; junction bases not matched to a gene: 4. The CDR3 covers 15 residues.

The genes are TRBV2 and TRBJ1-6; D is ambiguous. The CDR3 length is 16 residues. Trimming cost V 2 bases and J 2 bases, with 10 bases left between them. Germline CDR1 SNHLY, CDR2 FYNNEI. The CDR3 loop reads CASSERGPAYNSPLHF. DNA for the CDR3: TGTGCCAGCAGTGAACGCGGGCCAGCCTATAATTCACCCCTCCACTTT.

The V and J genes are TRBV28 and TRBJ2-4, with 9 bases identical to TRBD1. There are 16 residues in the CDR3. Germline CDR1 and CDR2: MDHEN and SYDVKM. After removal of 5 bases from V and 2 bases from J, the junction contained 7 bases not matched to a gene. CDR3 DNA sequence: TGTGCCAGCAGTCTAGCCGGGACAGGGTCCAAAAACATTCAGTACTTC. Protein: CASSLAGTGSKNIQYF.